Following are 22 T cell receptor beta chains from one sample sequenced in a study of T cells after yellow fever vaccination. Each CDR3 protein gets one entry after TCRdb re-called the 5' RACE reads with MiXCR. Of some 300,000 distinct CDR3 sequences in the sample, approximately 10% were seen once. The material sequenced was CD4+ T cells sorted from PBMCs, taken 5 days after the yellow fever booster vaccination. The receptors were sampled from a man aged 18 to 30 who received the YFV17D yellow fever vaccine.

The chain uses TRBV5-4 and TRBJ1-1, with D possibly being TRBD1 (5 bases). Trimming removed 6 bases at V and 4 bases at J, with 13 bases between. This CDR3 contains 13 residues. Germline loops: CDR1 SGHNT, CDR2 YYREEE (reference sequence). The CDR3 DNA follows: TGTGCCAGCACGATGCAGGGACTCACTGAAGCTTTCTTT. Translated: CASTMQGLTEAFF.

This clonotype was recorded a few times. This chain connects TRBV19 to TRBJ1-2, with D possibly matching TRBD1 (6 bases). Trimming took 6 bases from V and 2 from J, leaving 10 bases between them. Germline V gene data show CDR1 as LNHDA and CDR2 as SQIVND (reference sequence). The CDR3 spans 13 residues. The CDR3 DNA sequence: TGTGCCAGTAGGAAGGGGACAAACTATGGCTACACCTTC. Amino acids: CASRKGTNYGYTF.

The V call is TRBV6-5, the J call TRBJ1-1, with a weak D call TRBD1 (6 bases). The CDR3 sequence is 13 residues long. CDR1 is MNHEY and CDR2 is SVGAGI in the germline V gene. With 6 bases removed from V and 5 bases from J, the gap between germline ends came to 13 bases. The CDR3 region has the DNA TGTGCCAGCAGCCTCTACAGGGCAACTGAAGCTTTCTTT. Protein: CASSLYRATEAFF.

This clonotype was counted between two and nine times. The V and J genes are TRBV3-1 and TRBJ2-5, with D possibly matching TRBD1 (6 bases). The CDR3 has 14 residues. Germline V gene lookup returns CDR1 LGHDT and CDR2 YNNKEL (reference sequence). The V end was cut by 1 base, the J end by 2 bases, with 8 bases between. In DNA form, the CDR3 reads TGTGCCAGCAGCCAAGGGACAGTTCAAGAGACCCAGTACTTC. Its protein is CASSQGTVQETQYF.

The table lists this clonotype with a few counts. The chain combines TRBV7-2 with TRBJ2-5; 7 bases are shared with TRBD2. The trim removed 1 base at V and 4 bases at J, leaving 3 bases unmatched. Germline CDR1 SGHTA, CDR2 FQGNSA. The CDR3 has 14 amino acids. The CDR3 DNA is TGTGCCAGCAGCTTAGTCACGGGAGGAGAGACCCAGTACTTC. It codes for CASSLVTGGETQYF.

This clonotype has only a few counts. The chain carries TRBV2 and TRBJ2-7; no definite D call. Germline V gives CDR1 SNHLY, CDR2 FYNNEI. This CDR3 has 10 residues. V lost 8 bases and J 9 bases, leaving 11 bases between the germline ends. CDR3 region: CASRQAGQYF. CDR3 DNA sequence: TGTGCCAGCCGGCAGGCCGGGCAGTACTTC.

This clonotype has a count of ten or more. One end of the junction does not line up with germline, which may come from a read error. The rearrangement links TRBV5-6 to TRBJ2-1, with 10 bases aligning to TRBD2. This CDR3 contains 12 residues. From germline, CDR1 is SGHDT and CDR2 YYEEEE. The CDR3, as DNA: TGTGCCAGCAGCTTGGGGGCTAGCGGGGGCCCATTC. It codes for CASSLGASGGPF.

This clonotype was counted at least ten times. The CDR3 nucleotides are TGTGCCAGCAGTCGGGGACGGAGGGCGTACGAGCAGTACGTC. The encoded protein is CASSRGRRAYEQYV. The genes are TRBV6-5 and TRBJ2-7; tentative D call: TRBD2 (6 bases). The CDR3 contains 14 residues. V lost 5 bases to trimming and J lost 4 bases, with 15 bases between them. Germline CDR1 MNHEY, CDR2 SVGAGI.

This clonotype occurred a few times. V and J are TRBV5-1 and TRBJ1-1, with a tentative D call TRBD1 (6 bases). The CDR3 spans 13 residues. V dropped 7 bases and J dropped 4 bases, with 14 bases sitting between them. Germline V lookup: CDR1 SGHRS, CDR2 YFSETQ. CDR3 sequence (DNA): TGCGCCAGCCAGGACTGGGGGGCCACTGAAGCTTTCTTT. Translated, it gives CASQDWGATEAFF.

The rearrangement links TRBV6-6 to TRBJ2-1, with TRBD1 matching over 10 bases. J gave up 7 bases and V 5 bases, and 11 bases lay outside the gene matches. Germline V lookup: CDR1 MNHNY, CDR2 SVGAGI (reference sequence). The CDR3 sequence is 16 residues long. CDR3 DNA: TGTGCCAGCAGTGGCACCGGGACAGGGGTAGGGAATGAGCAGTTCTTC. Translation gives CASSGTGTGVGNEQFF.

The table lists this clonotype with a few counts. The rearrangement links TRBV19 to TRBJ1-1; 8 bases are a match to TRBD1. Germline V CDR1 and CDR2: LNHDA, SQIVND (reference sequence). J lost 1 base, V lost 8 bases, and 9 bases had no gene match. The CDR3 consists of 15 residues. The CDR3 reads CASSGGRHQNTEAFF. In DNA form, the CDR3 reads TGTGCCAGTTCAGGGGGCCGGCATCAGAACACTGAAGCTTTCTTT.

The table lists this clonotype with many counts. The chain uses TRBV5-1 and TRBJ2-1, with 7 bases lining up with TRBD1. The CDR3 sequence is 14 residues long. V lost 3 bases, J lost 7 bases, and 7 bases stayed unmatched. Germline assignment: CDR1 SGHRS and CDR2 YFSETQ. For the CDR3, the DNA is TGCGCCAGCAGCTGGGACAGTACTCGGAATGAGCAGTTCTTC. This gives the protein CASSWDSTRNEQFF.

The gene calls are TRBV3-1 and TRBJ2-1; 9 nucleotides align to TRBD2. Looked up from germline, CDR1 is LGHDT and CDR2 is YNNKEL (reference sequence). The V and J ends lost 4 bases and 6 bases, in that order; junction bases with no gene match: 7. The CDR3 is 15 residues long. The CDR3 coding sequence is TGTGCCAGCAGCCGAGGCGGGGGGGAAGGCAATGAGCAGTTCTTC. Amino acids: CASSRGGGEGNEQFF.

This clonotype was observed a handful of times. V and J are TRBV7-2 and TRBJ1-5, with 10 bases fitting TRBD1. The germline CDR1 and CDR2 sequences are SGHTA and FQGNSA. J gave up 5 bases and V 1 base, and 5 bases lay outside the gene matches. This CDR3 contains 16 residues. The CDR3 sequence: CASSLGGTGVYQPQHF. The CDR3 region has the DNA TGTGCCAGCAGCTTAGGGGGGACAGGGGTTTATCAGCCCCAGCATTTT.

The chain recombines TRBV12-5 with TRBJ1-3; D unresolved. The CDR3 runs 13 residues. Trimming shortened V by 6 bases and J by 3 bases, and 9 bases separated the two germline ends. Germline V CDR1 and CDR2: LGHNT, FRNRAP. The CDR3 loop reads CASGEPNGNTIYF. CDR3 nucleotide sequence: TGTGCTAGTGGGGAGCCTAATGGAAACACCATATATTTT.

The rearrangement uses TRBV14 and TRBJ2-3; no clear D. The CDR3 contains 14 residues. V gave up 5 bases and J gave up 2 bases, with 11 bases separating them. CDR1 SGHDN and CDR2 FVKESK come from the germline V gene. The CDR3 loop reads CASSARPTTDTQYF. The CDR3 DNA is TGTGCCAGCAGCGCGCGCCCTACCACAGATACGCAGTATTTT.

This clonotype was observed a handful of times. The V and J genes are TRBV11-2 and TRBJ2-5, with D possibly being TRBD2 (5 bases). Germline CDR1 and CDR2: SGHAT and FQNNGV. The CDR3 totals 17 residues. The V end lost 3 bases, the J end lost 5 bases, and 22 bases lay between the germline ends. This CDR3 is CASSFWFGESGVETQYF. In DNA form, the CDR3 reads TGTGCCAGCAGCTTTTGGTTTGGCGAGTCCGGGGTCGAGACCCAGTACTTC. The entire variable domain, with the rest obtained from reference TRBV11-2 and TRBJ2-5, is as follows: EAGVAQSPRYKIIEKRQSVAFWCNPISGHATLYWYQQILGQGPKLLIQFQNNGVVDDSQLPKDRFSAERLKGVDSTLKIQPAKLEDSAVYLCASSFWFGESGVETQYFGPGTRLLVL.

Many counts were recorded for this clonotype. Compared with germline, one end of the junction differs, possibly owing to a read error. The CDR3 loop is CASSLDPNTGELFF. The CDR3 DNA reads as TGTGCCAGCAGCTTAGATCCGAACACCGGGGAGCTGTTTTTT. V gene TRBV5-1 combines with J gene TRBJ2-2; no clear D gene. The V gene's germline CDR1 is SGHRS and CDR2 YFSETQ. This CDR3 has 14 amino acids.

This clonotype has a handful of counts. This sequence joins TRBV6-6 and TRBJ2-7; no clear D gene. There are 12 residues in the CDR3. V was clipped by 2 bases and J by 5 bases, with 7 bases between them. Germline CDR1 MNHNY, CDR2 SVGAGI (reference sequence). The CDR3 loop is CASSYGVDEQYF. Here the CDR3 DNA reads TGTGCCAGCAGTTACGGGGTAGACGAGCAGTACTTC.

V and J are TRBV6-5 and TRBJ2-7; D ambiguous. The CDR3 covers 13 residues. V gave up 2 bases and J gave up 6 bases, with 11 bases separating them. The germline CDR1 and CDR2 sequences are MNHEY and SVGAGI. Here the CDR3 DNA reads TGTGCCAGCAGTTACACCCCGGGCGGCGAGCAGTACGTC. Its protein product is CASSYTPGGEQYV.

This clonotype was counted a few times. V is TRBV12-3 or TRBV12-4 and J is TRBJ1-5; D not certain. The CDR3 runs to 15 residues. Trimming stripped 3 bases from V and 7 bases from J, with 16 bases between. CDR3 in amino acids: CASSFSGTVGQPQHF. CDR3 DNA sequence: TGTGCCAGCAGTTTCTCGGGAACGGTGGGGCAGCCCCAGCATTTT.

The chain links TRBV20-1 to TRBJ1-1; tentatively, D is TRBD1 (5 bases). In germline, CDR1 is DFQATT, CDR2 SNEGSKA (reference sequence). The CDR3 extends over 12 amino acids. Deletions cut 3 bases from V and 5 bases from J, with 10 bases between. The DNA of the CDR3 is TGCAGTGCTAGTCGGGGGGGAACTGAAGCTTTCTTT. Translating gives CSASRGGTEAFF.